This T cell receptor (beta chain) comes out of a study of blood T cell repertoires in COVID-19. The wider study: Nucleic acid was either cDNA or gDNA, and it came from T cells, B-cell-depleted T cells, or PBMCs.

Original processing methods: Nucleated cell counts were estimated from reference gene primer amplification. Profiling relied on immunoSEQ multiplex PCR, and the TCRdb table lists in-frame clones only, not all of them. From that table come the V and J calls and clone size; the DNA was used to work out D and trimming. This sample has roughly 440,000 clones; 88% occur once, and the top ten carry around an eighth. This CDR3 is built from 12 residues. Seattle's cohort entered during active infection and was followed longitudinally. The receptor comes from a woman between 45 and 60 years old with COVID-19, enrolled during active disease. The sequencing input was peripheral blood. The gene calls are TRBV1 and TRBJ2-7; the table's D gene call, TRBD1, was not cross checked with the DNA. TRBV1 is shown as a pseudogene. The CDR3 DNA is TGCACCAGCACCCCGGACAGGGCCGAGCAGTACTTC. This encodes CTSTPDRAEQYF.